This TCR beta chain derives from a study of blood T cell repertoires in COVID-19. Study-level information: The United States, Italy and Spain provided the acute and convalescent COVID-19 samples. The cDNA or gDNA used as material had been derived from T cells, B-cell-depleted T cells, or PBMCs.

V was clipped by 2 bases and J by 6 bases; unmatched bases: 8. The CDR3 is 16 residues long. Germline V lookup: CDR1 SGHAT, CDR2 FQNNGV. Patients at the Seattle site were enrolled during active infection and followed longitudinally. How the authors handled the data: Nucleated cell counts were estimated from reference gene primer amplification. Only in-frame clones appear in the TCRdb table, and some are missing; sequencing was by immunoSEQ multiplex PCR. V and J calls and clone size are as listed in that table; D and trimming were resolved from the DNA. The repertoire holds tens of thousands of clones, with roughly 84% as singletons.

The source of this sequence is a man in his fifties or sixties with COVID-19, enrolled during active disease. Sequencing was performed on peripheral blood. The chain recombines TRBV11-2 with TRBJ2-3; TRBD2 agrees at 10 bases. This chain's CDR3 is CASSLSSSGSWDTQYF. CDR3 DNA: TGTGCCAGCAGCTTAAGTTCTAGCGGGAGTTGGGATACGCAGTATTTT.